Listed below are T cell receptor beta chains from one sample, sequenced in a study of blood T cell repertoires in COVID-19. Assay used: immunoSEQ multiplex PCR; TCRdb lists only in-frame clones, some missing. The sample has 65,000 to 80,000 clones, under 95% seen once. The specimen was peripheral blood. These receptor sequences come from a human donor in a cohort sampled during active COVID-19. Each CDR3 is given with its conserved first and last residue. The order of the fields is clone size, V gene, D gene, J gene, CDR3 protein, CDR3 DNA. D genes are given only for firm matches. Some rows have no size entry. The others give once, few or many, or a class for an expanded clone.

once	TRBV19	TRBD1	TRBJ2-7	CASRSGQGDEQYF	TGTGCCAGTAGATCGGGACAGGGGGACGAGCAGTACTTC
.	TRBV27	.	TRBJ2-5	CASSRSSGVQETQYF	TGTGCCAGCAGTCGAAGCTCCGGGGTTCAAGAGACCCAGTACTTC
.	TRBV7-3	TRBD2	TRBJ2-2	CASSLRTRGTGELFF	TGTGCCAGCAGCTTACGGACTAGGGGTACCGGGGAGCTGTTTTTT
.	TRBV27	TRBD2	TRBJ2-3	CASSRTSGGAGTDTQYF	TGTGCCAGCAGTCGGACTAGCGGGGGGGCCGGCACAGATACGCAGTATTTT
.	TRBV10-3	.	TRBJ1-1	CAIRVGSISSEAFF	TGTGCCATCAGGGTGGGCTCCATCTCCAGTGAAGCTTTCTTT
.	TRBV2	.	TRBJ2-2	CASSEDRQSTGELFF	TGTGCCAGCAGCGAGGATCGACAGTCCACCGGGGAGCTGTTTTTT
.	TRBV2	TRBD1	TRBJ2-4	CASRTGTKNIQYF	TGTGCCAGCCGGACAGGGACAAAAAACATTCAGTACTTC
.	TRBV7-9	.	TRBJ1-1	CASSGPGTAEAMNTEAFF	TGTGCCAGCAGCGGACCGGGGACTGCGGAGGCAATGAACACTGAAGCTTTCTTT
.	TRBV18	TRBD2	TRBJ2-2	CASSPPSSGVSYGGELFF	TGTGCCAGCTCACCACCGTCTAGCGGGGTTTCATATGGCGGGGAGCTGTTTTTT
once	TRBV7-8	.	TRBJ1-3	CASSLLGQGYGNTIYF	TGTGCCAGCAGCTTATTAGGGCAGGGGTATGGAAACACCATATATTTT
.	TRBV4-3	.	TRBJ1-3	CASSQDLPGSGNTIYF	TGCGCCAGCAGCCAAGACTTGCCGGGCTCTGGAAACACCATATATTTT
.	TRBV5-1	TRBD1	TRBJ1-2	CASSLKVTGGGYTF	TGCGCCAGCAGCTTGAAAGTGACAGGGGGTGGCTACACCTTC
.	TRBV5-6	TRBD1	TRBJ1-4	CASNAGGTNEKLFF	TGTGCCAGCAACGCAGGGGGCACTAATGAAAAACTGTTTTTT
.	TRBV6-2/TRBV6-3	.	TRBJ1-5	CASSYDISNQPQHF	TGTGCCAGCAGTTACGACATCAGCAATCAGCCCCAGCATTTT
once	TRBV19	TRBD2	TRBJ2-5	CASSEPGGTQYF	TGTGCCAGTAGTGAACCGGGAGGGACCCAGTACTTC
.	TRBV5-4	TRBD2	TRBJ2-3	CASSPRLAGGTDTQYF	TGTGCCAGCAGCCCTCGACTAGCGGGGGGCACAGATACGCAGTATTTT
few	TRBV4-2	.	TRBJ2-7	CASSQLDRSSYEQYF	TGTGCCAGCAGCCAACTTGACAGGAGCTCCTACGAGCAGTACTTC
.	TRBV6-5	.	TRBJ2-3	CASTPNRPSTDTQYF	TGTGCCAGCACCCCTAACAGACCTAGCACAGATACGCAGTATTTT
.	TRBV7-2	TRBD2	TRBJ2-7	CASSLSWTSGEQYF	TGTGCCAGCAGCTTAAGTTGGACTAGCGGCGAGCAGTACTTC
.	TRBV7-2	.	TRBJ2-5	CASSLGGPGETQYF	TGTGCCAGCAGCTTGGGGGGACCCGGGGAGACCCAGTACTTC
.	TRBV27	TRBD1	TRBJ2-5	CASSPRTGPETQYF	TGTGCCAGCAGCCCCCGGACAGGGCCAGAGACCCAGTACTTC